This T cell receptor (beta chain) was observed in a study of T cell responses to AZD1222 COVID-19 vaccine. Details on this clone: Its antigen remains unknown.

The method was immunoSEQ multiplex PCR; TCRdb's version includes in-frame clones alone and lacks a portion of them. The profile shows 130,000 to 150,000 clones, approximately 86% of them singletons. Whole-study results and caveats: Nearly half of unique spike-specific TCRs reportedly avoided B.1.351 and B.1.1.7 mutated regions. Repertoires were sampled only after the peak T cell response. The donor group comprised mostly white British people and more females; the analysis possibly underestimated clonal diversity.

This CDR3 contains 12 residues. The germline gives CDR1 ENHRY, CDR2 SYGVKD. V was clipped by 0 bases and J by 7 bases, with 6 bases between them. Sequencing used peripheral blood, obtained 28 days after the second AZD1222 dose. The receptor was isolated from an adult who received the AZD1222 COVID-19 vaccine. The chain joins TRBV10-3 to TRBJ1-1; no firm D call. The CDR3, as DNA: TGTGCCATCAGTGAGTCGATTAATGAAGCTTTCTTT. The encoded protein is CAISESINEAFF.